Included here is one T cell receptor (beta chain) sequence, with context. The source of the sample is a study of blood T cell repertoires in COVID-19. Study-level information: Sources were T cells, B-cell-depleted T cells, or PBMCs; the material itself was cDNA or gDNA.

Profiled with immunoSEQ multiplex PCR; TCRdb holds only in-frame clones, not every one. Found here are 250,000 to 300,000 clones, 85% to 90% of them singletons; the top ten hold less than 20%. Cohorts were assigned according to the clinical history that participants reported. J gave up 0 bases and V 7 bases, and 9 bases lay outside the gene matches. Germline V gene data show CDR1 as SGHVS and CDR2 as FQNEAQ. The CDR3 runs to 18 residues. This clonotype was obtained from a man aged 18 to 30 who had recovered from COVID-19. Sequencing was carried out using PBMCs or T cells enriched from blood (not recorded which). The V and J genes are TRBV7-8 and TRBJ1-6; 10 nucleotides line up with TRBD1. The CDR3 DNA sequence: TGTGCCAGCACCGGGACAGGGGACCTGACCTCCTATAATTCACCCCTCCACTTT. It translates to CASTGTGDLTSYNSPLHF.